This TCR beta chain was captured in a study of T cell repertoires in cytomegalovirus infection. Study overall: Both a matching HLA type and CMV infection were indicated by public TCR beta signatures.

The CDR3 is 16 residues long. Trimming pared 4 bases from V and 1 base from J, leaving 16 bases between. Germline CDR1 LNHNV, CDR2 YYDKDF (reference sequence). This clonotype was counted a few times. No antigen is known for it. TCRdb recomputed calls from the reads with MiXCR, one row per CDR3 protein. The sample shows about 130,000 distinct CDR3 sequences, 20% to 30% of them seen only once. The sequencing sample was made of PBMCs, sequenced either directly or after in vitro stimulation (not recorded which). The chain is built from TRBV15 and TRBJ1-1; perhaps TRBD1 as D (6 bases). This TCR came from a human donor in good health (CMV status not recorded). Some clones in this sample may be carry-over from other donors' samples. This CDR3 reads CATSTVKGGRNTEAFF. The CDR3 DNA reads as TGTGCCACCAGCACGGTCAAGGGGGGGCGGAACACTGAAGCTTTCTTT.